Listed below are T cell receptor beta chains from one sample, sequenced in a study of T cell repertoires in cytomegalovirus infection. TCRdb recomputed calls from the reads with MiXCR, one row per CDR3 protein. Of around 740,000 distinct CDR3 sequences listed, 35% to 45% are singletons. Sequencing used PBMCs. The receptor source for this set is a human donor in good health (CMV status not recorded). Some clones in this sample may be carry-over from other donors' samples. Both conserved end residues are part of each CDR3. Fields, in order: V gene, J gene, D gene, clone size, CDR3 DNA, CDR3 protein. D genes are given only for firm matches. Only part of the rows carry a size: once, few, many, or a class if the clone is expanded.

TRBV7-6	TRBJ2-7	TRBD1	few	TGTGCCAGCAGCTTAGACGGGGACAGGGCTTACGAGCAGTACTTC	CASSLDGDRAYEQYF
TRBV5-1	TRBJ2-1	TRBD1	.	TGCGCCAGCAGCTACGACAGGGGTAACTACAATGAGCAGTTCTTC	CASSYDRGNYNEQFF
TRBV6-1	TRBJ1-5	.	.	TGTGCCACTAACAACATGGGGCCTCATAGCAATCAGCCCCAGCATTTT	CATNNMGPHSNQPQHF
TRBV7-8	TRBJ1-4	TRBD1	few	TGTGCCAGCAGCTTAGATTTTAGGGACAGGGGACGAGAAAAACTGTTTTTT	CASSLDFRDRGREKLFF
TRBV20-1	TRBJ2-2	TRBD1	.	TGCAGTGCTAGGACAGGGGGCGGCAGCACCGGGGAGCTGTTTTTT	CSARTGGGSTGELFF
TRBV10-1	TRBJ2-2	TRBD1	few	TGCGCCAGCAGTGAGTCGAGACAGGGTGCCGGGGAGCTGTTTTTT	CASSESRQGAGELFF
TRBV20-1	TRBJ1-5	TRBD1	.	TGCAGTGCTAGCGACAGGGGGAGAAATCAGCCCCAGCATTTT	CSASDRGRNQPQHF
TRBV7-2	TRBJ2-3	TRBD2	many	TGTGCCAGCAGCTTAGTGAGACTAGCGGAGGGCACAGATACGCAGTATTTT	CASSLVRLAEGTDTQYF
TRBV4-2	TRBJ2-2	TRBD2	.	TGTGCCAGCAGCCAAGATCGGCTCCAGCGGGAGGGGTTGGGGACCGGGGAGCTGTTTTTT	CASSQDRLQREGLGTGELFF
TRBV28	TRBJ2-7	.	few	TGTGCCAGCAGTTTCCCCTCGTCCGGGTACTTCTCCTACGAGCAGTACTTC	CASSFPSSGYFSYEQYF
TRBV11-2	TRBJ2-1	TRBD1	few	TGTGCCAGCAGCTTAGGTTCAGGGGGTGTTGAGCAGTTCTTC	CASSLGSGGVEQFF
TRBV7-6	TRBJ2-2	.	.	TGTGCCAGCAGCTTAGTGGTCGGTTCGAACATCGGGGAGCTGTTTTTT	CASSLVVGSNIGELFF
TRBV5-3	TRBJ1-5	TRBD1	few	TGTGCCAGCAGCTCCGGGACAGGGGGTCTAAATCAGCCCCAGCATTTT	CASSSGTGGLNQPQHF
TRBV7-6	TRBJ1-2	.	.	TGTGCCAGCAGCTTAGATGCAGGGAGGATTGGTGGCTACACCTTC	CASSLDAGRIGGYTF
TRBV12-5	TRBJ2-2	TRBD2	.	TGTGCTAGTGGTTTGGCCTTAGCGGGGGTTACCGGGGAGCTGTTTTTT	CASGLALAGVTGELFF
TRBV12-3/TRBV12-4	TRBJ1-3	TRBD1	.	TGTGCCAGCAGTTACGGCAGGGGGCCTGGAAACACCATATATTTT	CASSYGRGPGNTIYF
TRBV7-6	TRBJ1-1	TRBD1	many	TGTGCCAGCAGCCTAAAGACAGGGTCTCGGACTGAAGCTTTCTTT	CASSLKTGSRTEAFF
TRBV6-6	TRBJ2-1	.	.	TGTGCCATCAGCATGCTACAGTACTACAATGAGCAGTTCTTC	CAISMLQYYNEQFF
TRBV7-2	TRBJ2-1	TRBD2	.	TGTGCCAGCAGCACCCCGGGACTAGCCCACAATGAGCAGTTCTTC	CASSTPGLAHNEQFF
TRBV9	TRBJ1-1	TRBD1	few	TGTGCCAGCAGCGTAGACGTGTTCAATCAGGGGGTGACTGAAGCTTTCTTT	CASSVDVFNQGVTEAFF
TRBV5-4	TRBJ2-3	TRBD2	few	TGTGCCAGTGGTAGCGGGGGCGAAGGAGATACGCAGTATTTT	CASGSGGEGDTQYF
TRBV11-2	TRBJ1-6	TRBD1	.	TGTGCCAGCAGCAGTGGACAGGGAATGGAGTCACCCCTCCACTTT	CASSSGQGMESPLHF
TRBV12-3/TRBV12-4	TRBJ1-1	.	.	TGTGCCAGCAGTTTAAGCCGCAGGGCTCGAGCTTTCTTT	CASSLSRRARAFF
TRBV12-5	TRBJ1-2	.	few	TGTGCTAGTGGTTCGGGGGCGACGCCTTTCTATGGCTACACCTTC	CASGSGATPFYGYTF
TRBV7-2	TRBJ1-5	.	many	TGTGCCAGCAGTAGACGACCCAGCAGGGGATTTACGCCCCAGCATTTT	CASSRRPSRGFTPQHF
TRBV7-2	TRBJ2-3	.	few	TGTGCCAGCAGCTCGCAGGGGGGTGACACAGATACGCAGTATTTT	CASSSQGGDTDTQYF
TRBV2	TRBJ2-7	TRBD2	.	TGTGCCAGCAGTGCCGCGGGAGAATACGAGCAGTACTTC	CASSAAGEYEQYF
TRBV7-2	TRBJ2-1	.	.	TGTGCCAGCAGCCTTATGTTGAATGAGCAGTTCTTC	CASSLMLNEQFF
TRBV7-9	TRBJ2-1	TRBD2	.	TGTGCCAGCAGCTCCCGGGGGGGCCTCGCCAAGGAGCAGTTATTC	CASSSRGGLAKEQLF
TRBV6-2/TRBV6-3	TRBJ2-4	.	.	TGTGCCAGCAGTTACTCGTCCAAAACTAAAAACATTCAGTACTTC	CASSYSSKTKNIQYF
TRBV5-6	TRBJ2-1	.	.	TGTGCCAGCAGCTTGCTCGCCGGAGGGATGTACAATGAGCAGTTCTTC	CASSLLAGGMYNEQFF
TRBV20-1	TRBJ2-5	TRBD2	.	TGCAGTGCTAGAGACCGGACTAGCGGGGCTGAGACCCAGTACTTC	CSARDRTSGAETQYF
TRBV6-1	TRBJ1-4	.	.	TGTGCCAGCAGTGAACGGTCGTTTAATGAAAAACTGTTTTTT	CASSERSFNEKLFF
TRBV6-5	TRBJ1-2	.	few	TGTGCCAGCAGAGCCACGATCAACTATGGCTACACCTTC	CASRATINYGYTF
TRBV7-9	TRBJ2-5	TRBD2	.	TGTGCCAGCAGCATGGGACTAGCGGAGCAAGAGACCCAGTACTTC	CASSMGLAEQETQYF
TRBV15	TRBJ2-3	.	.	TGTGCCACCAGCAGAGCCGGGGGTCTCACAGATACGCAGTATTTT	CATSRAGGLTDTQYF
TRBV4-1	TRBJ2-5	.	.	TGCGCCAGCAGCCAGGTACAGGGCACCCAAGAGACCCAGTACTTC	CASSQVQGTQETQYF
TRBV4-2	TRBJ2-5	.	.	TGTGCCAGCAGCCAAGTAGGCAATCTCGGACAGCGCCAAGAGACCCTGTACTTC	CASSQVGNLGQRQETLYF
TRBV20-1	TRBJ1-2	TRBD1	.	TGCAGTGATAGTGAGGGGGCAGGCGGCTACACCTTC	CSDSEGAGGYTF
TRBV6-1	TRBJ1-1	.	few	TGTGCCACTACGGTCGGAAAGAACACTGAAGCTTTCTTT	CATTVGKNTEAFF
TRBV6-1	TRBJ1-4	TRBD1	few	TGTGCCAGCTCCCAGACAGGGGGTTCTACTAATGAAAAACTGTTTTTT	CASSQTGGSTNEKLFF
TRBV6-5	TRBJ2-3	.	.	TGTGCCAGCAGTTACCCAGGGCCGGATACGCAGTATTTT	CASSYPGPDTQYF
TRBV7-9	TRBJ1-2	.	few	TGTGCCAGCAGCTTCCGACAGGAGTATGGCTACACCTTC	CASSFRQEYGYTF
TRBV6-5	TRBJ1-1	.	few	TGTGCCAGCAGTTACTTTTCCCGGAACACTGAAGCTTTCTTT	CASSYFSRNTEAFF
TRBV2	TRBJ2-5	.	few	TGTGCCAGCAGTGGATACGGGCCCGAGACCCAGTACTTC	CASSGYGPETQYF
TRBV7-9	TRBJ2-5	.	many	TGTGCCAGCAGCCCGCGCACCGGGACCGTACGAGAGACCCAGTACTTC	CASSPRTGTVRETQYF
TRBV5-1	TRBJ1-2	.	.	TGCGCCAGCAGCTTGGAAGGGTGGTCGCAAACGGAGGGCTACACCTTC	CASSLEGWSQTEGYTF